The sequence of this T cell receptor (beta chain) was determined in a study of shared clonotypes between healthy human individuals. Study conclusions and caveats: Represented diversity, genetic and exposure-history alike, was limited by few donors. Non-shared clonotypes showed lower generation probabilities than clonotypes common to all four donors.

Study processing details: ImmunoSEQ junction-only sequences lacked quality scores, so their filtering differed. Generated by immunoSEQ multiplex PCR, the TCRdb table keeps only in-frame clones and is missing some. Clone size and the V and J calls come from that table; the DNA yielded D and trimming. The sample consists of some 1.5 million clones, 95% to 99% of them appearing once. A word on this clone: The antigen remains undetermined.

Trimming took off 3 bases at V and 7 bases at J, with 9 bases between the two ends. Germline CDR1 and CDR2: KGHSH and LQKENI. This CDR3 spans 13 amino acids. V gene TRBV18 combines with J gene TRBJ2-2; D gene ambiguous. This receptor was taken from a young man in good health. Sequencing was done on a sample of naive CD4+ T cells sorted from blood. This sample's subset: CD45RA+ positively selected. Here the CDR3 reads CASSPRKSGELFF. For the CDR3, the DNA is TGTGCCAGCTCACCTAGGAAGAGCGGGGAGCTGTTTTTT.